The 5 T cell receptor beta chains listed next were all sequenced from one sample in a study of blood T cell repertoires in COVID-19. Assay: immunoSEQ multiplex PCR; the TCRdb copy retains only in-frame clones and omits some. The table has about 36,000 clones, about three quarters seen once; the top ten hold roughly 2%. Sequencing was performed on peripheral blood. The receptors were sampled from a man in his sixties with active COVID-19.

V is TRBV24-1 and J is TRBJ2-2; 8 nucleotides agree with TRBD2. CDR1 KGHDR and CDR2 SFDVKD come from the germline V gene. The CDR3 is 17 amino acids. Trimming at V came to 3 bases and at J to 4 bases, leaving 9 bases not matched to a gene. Written as DNA, the CDR3 is TGTGCCACCAGTGATGATAAACGGGGGGGTTCCACCGGGGAGCTGTTTTTT. Amino acid sequence: CATSDDKRGGSTGELFF.

In this sample, this clone turned up once. J is TRBJ1-2 and V is TRBV7-2, with a tentative D call TRBD1 (6 bases). V was cut by 5 bases and J by 2 bases, with 9 bases left in between. The CDR3 extends over 13 amino acids. Germline CDR1 SGHTA, CDR2 FQGNSA. The CDR3 spells CASSPGQNYGYTF. The CDR3 DNA reads as TGTGCCAGCAGCCCGGGACAAAACTATGGCTACACCTTC.

The genes are TRBV4-1 and TRBJ1-2; D not resolved. Deletions cut 1 base from V and 4 bases from J, with 13 bases between. The CDR3 contains 15 residues. From germline, CDR1 is MGHRA and CDR2 YSYEKL. The CDR3 DNA reads as TGCGCCAGCAGCCAAGCCCTCGGAGGAGGCTATGGCTACACCTTC. Translated, it gives CASSQALGGGYGYTF.

The chain employs TRBV1 and TRBJ1-2; the D call in the table, TRBD1, was not verified against the DNA. TRBV1 is shown as a pseudogene. The CDR3 consists of 13 residues. CDR3 sequence: CTSSQQGASGYTF. The CDR3 DNA sequence: TGCACCAGCAGCCAACAGGGCGCCTCTGGCTACACCTTC.

V is TRBV14 and J is TRBJ2-1, with a tentative D call TRBD1 (5 bases). The V gene lost 3 bases and the J gene lost 14 bases, with 11 bases spanning the gap. This CDR3 is 11 amino acids long. The germline V gene encodes CDR1 SGHDN and CDR2 FVKESK. The CDR3 DNA reads TGTGCCAGCAGCCAGGGGCCGGCGGAGTTCTTC. Amino acids: CASSQGPAEFF.